The 27 T cell receptor beta chains below were found in one sample sequenced in a study of shared clonotypes between healthy human individuals. Profiling relied on immunoSEQ multiplex PCR, and the TCRdb table lists in-frame clones only, not all of them. The sample yields 650,000 to 750,000 clones, about three quarters seen once. Material for sequencing was memory CD4+ T cells sorted from blood. Subset defined: CD45RA-negative fraction. Receptor source: a woman in her 30s in good health.

This clone was recorded a few times. The chain couples TRBV18 to TRBJ2-7; perhaps TRBD2 as D (6 bases). The ends were cut back, 3 bases at V and 6 bases at J, with 21 bases in the middle. The CDR3 runs to 16 residues. The V gene's germline CDR1 is KGHSH and CDR2 LQKENI. CDR3 in DNA: TGTGCCAGCTCACCTGACGGTCAGGCTGGGGGGAGCGAGCAGTACTTC. Its protein is CASSPDGQAGGSEQYF.

The genes are TRBV11-2 and TRBJ2-7, with D possibly matching TRBD2 (5 bases). Germline V gene sequence: CDR1 SGHAT, CDR2 FQNNGV. Trimming took 2 bases from V and 2 from J, leaving 13 bases between them. The CDR3 has 15 residues. The DNA of the CDR3 is TGTGCCAGCAGCTTACGAGGGCAGGCCGCCTACGAGCAGTACTTC. This encodes CASSLRGQAAYEQYF.

The J gene is TRBJ1-4, the V gene TRBV19; no firm D call. CDR3 length: 16 amino acids. V dropped 0 bases and J dropped 3 bases, with 11 bases sitting between them. Germline CDR1 reads LNHDA; CDR2 reads SQIVND (reference sequence). CDR3 in amino acids: CASSIDLDASNEKLFF. CDR3 DNA: TGTGCCAGTAGTATAGATCTAGACGCGTCTAATGAAAAACTGTTTTTT.

This clone was recorded once. This chain uses TRBV11-2 with TRBJ2-7; a possible D gene is TRBD2 (5 bases). Trimming pared 2 bases from V and 1 base from J, leaving 9 bases between. Germline CDR1 and CDR2: SGHAT and FQNNGV. The CDR3 covers 14 residues. CDR3 residues: CASSLRRGSYEQYF. CDR3 sequence (DNA): TGTGCCAGCAGCTTAAGACGGGGTTCCTACGAGCAGTACTTC.

This chain joins TRBV9 and TRBJ2-5, with TRBD2 matching 10 bases. CDR1 is SGDLS, CDR2 YYNGEE, per germline. This CDR3 comprises 15 residues. J gave up 5 bases and V 6 bases, and 10 bases lay outside the gene matches. CDR3 amino acids: CASTRAGGPGETQYF. The CDR3 DNA follows: TGTGCCAGCACCAGAGCGGGAGGGCCGGGGGAGACCCAGTACTTC.

The V and J genes are TRBV5-6 and TRBJ2-7; TRBD1 is a possible D gene (6 bases). Between the trimmed V and J ends, which lost 4 bases and 9 bases, there was a span of 14 bases. The CDR3 is 12 residues long. Per the germline V gene, CDR1 is SGHDT and CDR2 is YYEEEE. The CDR3 DNA follows: TGTGCCAGCAGCACCAAACAGGGTACGCAGTACTTC. Translation: CASSTKQGTQYF.

The chain links TRBV2 to TRBJ2-7, with a tentative D call TRBD2 (6 bases). The germline V gene encodes CDR1 SNHLY and CDR2 FYNNEI. The CDR3 is 14 amino acids. V was shortened by 7 bases and J by 0 bases, with 13 bases between the two germline ends. CDR3 protein: CASTRTSNSYEQYF. CDR3 DNA sequence: TGTGCCAGCACTCGAACTAGCAACTCCTACGAGCAGTACTTC.

This clone was seen a few times. The J gene is TRBJ2-3, the V gene TRBV11-3, with a possible D match to TRBD2 (6 bases). There are 14 residues in the CDR3. The ends were cut back, 6 bases at V and 3 bases at J, with 13 bases in the middle. Germline V CDR1 and CDR2: SGHNT, YENEEA. The CDR3 coding sequence is TGTGCCAGCAGTCGCCGACTAGTAACAGATACGCAGTATTTT. It is translated as CASSRRLVTDTQYF.

In this sample, this clone turned up once. This chain connects TRBV29-1 to TRBJ2-7; 7 positions agree with TRBD1. CDR3 length equals 14 residues. The V gene's germline CDR1 is SQVTM and CDR2 ANQGSEA. V shed 5 bases, J shed 1 base, and the junction held 8 bases outside the gene matches. CDR3 nucleotides: TGCAGCGTTAGTAGGGGGACAGCGTCCTACGAGCAGTACTTC. This codes for CSVSRGTASYEQYF.

This chain connects TRBV27 to TRBJ2-1, with D possibly being TRBD2 (5 bases). The V end was cut by 9 bases, the J end by 4 bases, with 16 bases between. From germline, CDR1 is MNHEY and CDR2 SMNVEV (reference sequence). The CDR3 is 14 residues long. Here the CDR3 DNA reads TGTGCCAGTACTAGTGCGGCGATTTACAATGAGCAGTTCTTC. Its translation is CASTSAAIYNEQFF.

The V call is TRBV7-9, the J call TRBJ2-1; D could derive from TRBD1 or TRBD2 (5 bases each). V shed 4 bases and J shed 8 bases, with 15 bases lying between them. The CDR3 runs 14 residues. Germline assignment: CDR1 SEHNR and CDR2 FQNEAQ (reference sequence). The CDR3 DNA is TGTGCCAGCAGCTCCTCGCACGGGGCGGATGAGCAGTTCTTC. Translating gives CASSSSHGADEQFF.

This chain joins TRBV19 and TRBJ1-5; D is undetermined. V lost 7 bases to trimming and J lost 1 base, with 8 bases between them. The germline gives CDR1 LNHDA, CDR2 SQIVND (reference sequence). The CDR3 covers 13 residues. CDR3 loop: CASIGLSNQPQHF. CDR3 in DNA: TGTGCCAGTATCGGGTTAAGCAATCAGCCCCAGCATTTT.

The chain employs TRBV19 and TRBJ1-5; D unclear. V was shortened by 5 bases and J by 3 bases, with 11 bases between the two germline ends. This CDR3 region has 14 residues. CDR1 and CDR2 from the germline V gene are LNHDA and SQIVND (reference sequence). CDR3: CASSSSSNNQPQHF. In DNA, the CDR3 is TGTGCCAGTAGTTCGAGCTCCAACAATCAGCCCCAGCATTTT.

The rearrangement joins TRBV5-1 to TRBJ2-7; D might be TRBD1 (6 bases). The CDR3 sequence is 17 residues long. V lost 4 bases and J lost 0, with 20 bases in between. Germline V gene lookup returns CDR1 SGHRS and CDR2 YFSETQ. The CDR3 spells CASSRTGPGSSSYEQYF. The CDR3 DNA reads as TGCGCCAGCAGCCGAACAGGGCCGGGTTCAAGCTCCTACGAGCAGTACTTC.

In nucleotides, the CDR3 is TGTGCCAGCAGCCCCCGACAGGGAAGAGCGACCCAGTACTTC. Its protein product is CASSPRQGRATQYF. The J gene is TRBJ2-5, the V gene TRBV14, with 7 nucleotides matching TRBD1. The V gene's germline CDR1 is SGHDN and CDR2 FVKESK. The J segment lost 7 bases and the V segment lost 4 bases, leaving 9 bases of the junction unmatched. This CDR3 comprises 14 residues.

The chain uses TRBV5-6 and TRBJ2-5; no clear D gene. Germline-derived CDR1 and CDR2 are SGHDT and YYEEEE. V gave up 6 bases and J gave up 5 bases, with 8 bases separating them. The CDR3 consists of 11 residues. The CDR3 sequence: CASILWETQYF. The CDR3 region has the DNA TGTGCCAGCATATTGTGGGAGACCCAGTACTTC.

This rearrangement joins TRBV7-8 to TRBJ2-7, with 9 bases lining up with TRBD1. V was clipped by 5 bases and J by 3 bases; unmatched bases: 5. Germline CDR1 SGHVS, CDR2 FQNEAQ. CDR3 size: 14 residues. CDR3 DNA sequence: TGTGCCAGCAGCGGCAGACAGGGGGTCTACGAGCAGTACTTC. Its translation: CASSGRQGVYEQYF. Full variable domain (missing parts from reference TRBV7-8 and TRBJ2-7): GAGVSQSPRYKVAKRGQDVALRCDPISGHVSLFWYQQALGQGPEFLTYFQNEAQLDKSGLPSDRFFAERPEGSVSTLKIQRTQQEDSAVYLCASSGRQGVYEQYFGPGTRLTVT.

The chain combines TRBV5-1 with TRBJ2-7, with D possibly called TRBD1 or TRBD2 (6 bases each). Germline CDR1 and CDR2: SGHRS and YFSETQ. This CDR3 spans 14 amino acids. The V and J ends lost 7 bases and 0 bases respectively, with 14 bases between them. The CDR3 region is CASSRGGISYEQYF. For the CDR3, the DNA is TGCGCCAGCTCCAGGGGCGGGATCTCCTACGAGCAGTACTTC. Full variable domain (remainder filled in from reference TRBV5-1 and TRBJ2-7): KAGVTQTPRYLIKTRGQQVTLSCSPISGHRSVSWYQQTPGQGLQFLFEYFSETQRNKGNFPGRFSGRQFSNSRSEMNVSTLELGDSALYLCASSRGGISYEQYFGPGTRLTVT.

The CDR3 protein is CASSPRLNSYEQYF. The DNA for the CDR3 is TGCGCCAGCAGCCCGCGACTAAACTCCTACGAGCAGTACTTC. V usage is TRBV5-1 and J usage is TRBJ2-7; a weak D match, TRBD2 (5 bases). Trimming left V 4 bases short and J 0 bases short, with 11 bases between. There are 14 residues in the CDR3. CDR1 and CDR2 from the germline V gene are SGHRS and YFSETQ.

This clone has a handful of counts. V and J are TRBV19 and TRBJ2-7; tentative D call: TRBD2 (6 bases). The germline CDR1 and CDR2 sequences are LNHDA and SQIVND (reference sequence). There are 14 residues in the CDR3. Trimming removed 7 bases from V and 2 bases from J, with 15 bases in between. In DNA, the CDR3 is TGTGCCAGTAAAATTATGGAGGGACCCTACGAGCAGTACTTC. Translating gives CASKIMEGPYEQYF.

This clone was found a few times. The V and J genes are TRBV5-4 and TRBJ1-1, with a possible D match to TRBD1 (5 bases). Per germline, CDR1 SGHNT and CDR2 YYREEE (reference sequence). CDR3 length: 16 amino acids. V was clipped by 3 bases and J by 4 bases, with 19 bases between them. This chain's CDR3 is CASSSAESGVGTEAFF. DNA for the CDR3: TGTGCCAGCAGCTCGGCAGAGTCGGGGGTGGGCACTGAAGCTTTCTTT.

The chain carries TRBV5-5 and TRBJ2-5, with TRBD2 matching 11 bases. There are 17 residues in the CDR3. V lost 2 bases, J lost 6 bases, and 12 bases stayed unmatched. Germline CDR1 and CDR2: SGHKS and YYEKEE (reference sequence). The CDR3 nucleotides read TGTGCCAGCAGCTTCCCTTCTAGCGGGGGGCGCCCAAAGACCCAGTACTTC. It specifies CASSFPSSGGRPKTQYF.

The V call is TRBV10-1, the J call TRBJ2-1, with no clear D. The CDR3 sequence is 10 residues long. The germline V gene has CDR1 WNHNN and CDR2 SYGVQD (reference sequence). V dropped 6 bases and J dropped 12 bases, with 9 bases sitting between them. CDR3 sequence (DNA): TGCGCCAGCAGCCTTCAGCGGCAGTTCTTC. This translates into CASSLQRQFF.

The chain recombines TRBV5-6 with TRBJ2-3; 7 bases match TRBD1. CDR3 length: 14 residues. V lost 3 bases and J lost 6; bases outside the gene matches: 7. The germline gives CDR1 SGHDT, CDR2 YYEEEE. The CDR3, as DNA: TGTGCCAGCAGCTCCCTAGACAGGGCGGATACGCAGTATTTT. Protein product: CASSSLDRADTQYF.

The chain couples TRBV7-9 to TRBJ2-1; D gene unclear. This CDR3 contains 13 residues. V dropped 4 bases and J dropped 6 bases, with 10 bases sitting between them. Germline lookup yields CDR1 SEHNR and CDR2 FQNEAQ (reference sequence). CDR3 DNA sequence: TGTGCCAGCAGCTCCCGGACGACCAATGAGCAGTTCTTC. It specifies CASSSRTTNEQFF. The full variable domain, its missing parts supplied by reference TRBV7-9 and TRBJ2-1, is DTGVSQNPRHKITKRGQNVTFRCDPISEHNRLYWYRQTLGQGPEFLTYFQNEAQLEKSRLLSDRFSAERPKGSFSTLEIQRTEQGDSAMYLCASSSRTTNEQFFGPGTRLTVL.

Regarding this clone: This sample includes further DNA sequences coding for the same CDR3. The chain employs TRBV5-4 and TRBJ2-6; D unresolved. Looked up from germline, CDR1 is SGHNT and CDR2 is YYREEE (reference sequence). This CDR3 spans 15 amino acids. Trimming removed 0 bases at V and 1 base at J, with 5 bases between. The CDR3 region is CASSLAGSGANVLTF. Written as DNA, the CDR3 is TGTGCCAGCAGCTTGGCCGGGTCTGGGGCCAACGTCCTGACTTTC.

J is TRBJ2-1 and V is TRBV27; the match to TRBD2 covers 7 bases. With 6 bases clipped from V and 4 bases from J, the junction kept 3 bases outside the gene matches. The CDR3 has 13 residues. Germline assignment: CDR1 MNHEY and CDR2 SMNVEV (reference sequence). Here the CDR3 reads CASRSSGYNEQFF. In nucleotides, the CDR3 is TGTGCCAGCAGGTCTAGCGGATACAATGAGCAGTTCTTC.